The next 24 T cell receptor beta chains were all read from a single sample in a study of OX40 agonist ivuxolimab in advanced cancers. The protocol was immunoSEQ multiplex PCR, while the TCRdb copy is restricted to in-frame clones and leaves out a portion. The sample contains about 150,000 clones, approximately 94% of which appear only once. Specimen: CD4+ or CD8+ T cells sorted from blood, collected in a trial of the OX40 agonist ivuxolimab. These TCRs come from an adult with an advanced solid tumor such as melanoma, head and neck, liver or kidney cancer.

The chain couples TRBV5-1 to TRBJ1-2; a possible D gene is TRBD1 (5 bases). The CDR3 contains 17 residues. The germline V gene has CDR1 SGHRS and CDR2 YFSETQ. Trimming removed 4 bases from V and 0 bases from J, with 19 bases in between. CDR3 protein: CASSRERTLGSNYGYTF. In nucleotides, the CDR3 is TGCGCCAGCAGCAGAGAGAGGACACTCGGATCTAACTATGGCTACACCTTC.

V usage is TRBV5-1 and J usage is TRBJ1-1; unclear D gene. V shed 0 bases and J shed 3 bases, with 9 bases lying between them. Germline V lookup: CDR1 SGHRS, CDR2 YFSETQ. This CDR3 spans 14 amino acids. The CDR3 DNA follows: TGCGCCAGCAGCTTGGTCCTGGCCGACACTGAAGCTTTCTTT. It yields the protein CASSLVLADTEAFF. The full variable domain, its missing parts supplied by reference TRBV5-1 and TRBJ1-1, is KAGVTQTPRYLIKTRGQQVTLSCSPISGHRSVSWYQQTPGQGLQFLFEYFSETQRNKGNFPGRFSGRQFSNSRSEMNVSTLELGDSALYLCASSLVLADTEAFFGQGTRLTVV.

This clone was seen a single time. DNA for the CDR3: TGTGCCAGCAGCTTAGCCCGGGGGCAGGGCGAAAAACTGTTTTTT. Its protein is CASSLARGQGEKLFF. The V and J genes are TRBV7-8 and TRBJ1-4; possible D gene TRBD1, 6 bases. Germline loops: CDR1 SGHVS, CDR2 FQNEAQ. Trimming pared 0 bases from V and 8 bases from J, leaving 13 bases between. This CDR3 is 15 amino acids long.

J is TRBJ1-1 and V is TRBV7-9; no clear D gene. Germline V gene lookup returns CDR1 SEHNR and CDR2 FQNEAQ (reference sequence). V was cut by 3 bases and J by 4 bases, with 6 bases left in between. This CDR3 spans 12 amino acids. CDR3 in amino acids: CASSLPLTEAFF. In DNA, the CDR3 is TGTGCCAGCAGCTTGCCCCTCACTGAAGCTTTCTTT.

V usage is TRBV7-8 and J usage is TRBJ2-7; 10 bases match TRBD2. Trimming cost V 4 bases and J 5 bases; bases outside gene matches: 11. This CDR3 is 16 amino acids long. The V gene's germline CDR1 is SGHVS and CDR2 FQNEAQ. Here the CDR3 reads CASSSRASGSFDEQYF. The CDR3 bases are TGTGCCAGCAGCTCCCGAGCTAGCGGGAGTTTCGACGAGCAGTACTTC.

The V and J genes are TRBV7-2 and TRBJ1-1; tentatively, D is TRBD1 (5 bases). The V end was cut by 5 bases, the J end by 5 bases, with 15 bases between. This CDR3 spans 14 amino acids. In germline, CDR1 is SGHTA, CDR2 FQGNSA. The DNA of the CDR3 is TGTGCCAGCAGCAAAGGGGTTGAGAGTACTGAAGCTTTCTTT. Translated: CASSKGVESTEAFF.

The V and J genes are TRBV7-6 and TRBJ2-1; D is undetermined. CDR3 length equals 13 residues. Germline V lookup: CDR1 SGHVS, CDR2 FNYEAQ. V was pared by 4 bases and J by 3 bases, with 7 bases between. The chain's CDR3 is CASSSQIYNEQFF. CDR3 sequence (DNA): TGTGCCAGCAGCTCCCAGATCTACAATGAGCAGTTCTTC.

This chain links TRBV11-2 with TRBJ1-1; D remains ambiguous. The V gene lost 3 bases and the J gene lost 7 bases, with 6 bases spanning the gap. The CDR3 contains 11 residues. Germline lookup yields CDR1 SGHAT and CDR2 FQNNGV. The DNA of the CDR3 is TGTGCCAGCAGCTTGTGGGATGAAGCTTTCTTT. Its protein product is CASSLWDEAFF.

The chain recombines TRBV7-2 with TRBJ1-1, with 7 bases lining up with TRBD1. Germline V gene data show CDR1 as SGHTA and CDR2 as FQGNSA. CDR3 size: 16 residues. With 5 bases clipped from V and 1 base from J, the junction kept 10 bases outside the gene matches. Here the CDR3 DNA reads TGTGCCAGCAGCCCCACCGAGACAGGGTCGAACACTGAAGCTTTCTTT. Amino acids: CASSPTETGSNTEAFF.

CDR3 coding DNA: TGTGCCAGCAGGTTACAGGGAAACTATGGCTACACCTTC. It codes for CASRLQGNYGYTF. The chain employs TRBV5-5 and TRBJ1-2, with TRBD1 as a possible D gene (6 bases). Germline assignment: CDR1 SGHKS and CDR2 YYEKEE (reference sequence). The V gene lost 5 bases and the J gene lost 2 bases, with 10 bases spanning the gap. CDR3 length equals 13 residues.

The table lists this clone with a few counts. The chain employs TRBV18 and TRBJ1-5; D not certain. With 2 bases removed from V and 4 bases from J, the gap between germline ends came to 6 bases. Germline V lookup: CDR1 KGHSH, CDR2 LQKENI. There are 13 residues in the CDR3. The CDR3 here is CASSPTENQPQHF. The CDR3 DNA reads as TGTGCCAGCTCACCAACGGAAAATCAGCCCCAGCATTTT.

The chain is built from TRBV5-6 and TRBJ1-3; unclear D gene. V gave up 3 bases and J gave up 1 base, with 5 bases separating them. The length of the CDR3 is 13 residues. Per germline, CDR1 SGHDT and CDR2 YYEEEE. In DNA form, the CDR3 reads TGTGCCAGCAGCTCGGGATCTGGAAACACCATATATTTT. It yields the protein CASSSGSGNTIYF.

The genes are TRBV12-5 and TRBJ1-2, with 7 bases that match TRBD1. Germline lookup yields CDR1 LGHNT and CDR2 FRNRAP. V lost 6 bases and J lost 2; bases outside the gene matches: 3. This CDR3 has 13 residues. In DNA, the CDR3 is TGTGCTAGTGGCAGGGGACAGAACTATGGCTACACCTTC. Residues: CASGRGQNYGYTF.

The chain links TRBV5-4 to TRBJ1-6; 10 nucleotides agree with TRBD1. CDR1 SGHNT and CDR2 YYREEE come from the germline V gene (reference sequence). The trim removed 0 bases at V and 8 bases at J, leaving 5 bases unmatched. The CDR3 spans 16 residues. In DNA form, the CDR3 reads TGTGCCAGCAGCTTGGCCCTGGGACAGGGGCATTCACCCCTCCACTTT. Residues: CASSLALGQGHSPLHF.

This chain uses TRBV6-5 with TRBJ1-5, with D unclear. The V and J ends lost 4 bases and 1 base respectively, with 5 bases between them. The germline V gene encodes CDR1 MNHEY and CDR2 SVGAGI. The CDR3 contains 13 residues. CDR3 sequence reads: CASSLMSNQPQHF. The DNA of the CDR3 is TGTGCCAGCAGTTTGATGAGCAATCAGCCCCAGCATTTT.

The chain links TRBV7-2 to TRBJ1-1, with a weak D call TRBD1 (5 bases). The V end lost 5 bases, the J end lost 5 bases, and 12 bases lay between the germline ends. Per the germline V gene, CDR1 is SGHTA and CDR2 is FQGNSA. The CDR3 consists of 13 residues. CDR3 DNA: TGTGCCAGCAGCCTTGGACAACCAACTGAAGCTTTCTTT. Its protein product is CASSLGQPTEAFF.

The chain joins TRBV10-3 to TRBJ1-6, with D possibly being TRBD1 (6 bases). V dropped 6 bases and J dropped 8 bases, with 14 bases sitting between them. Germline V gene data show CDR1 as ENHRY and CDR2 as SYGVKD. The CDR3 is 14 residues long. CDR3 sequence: CAISPRGGDSPLHF. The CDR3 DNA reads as TGTGCCATCAGCCCCAGGGGAGGTGATTCACCCCTCCACTTT.

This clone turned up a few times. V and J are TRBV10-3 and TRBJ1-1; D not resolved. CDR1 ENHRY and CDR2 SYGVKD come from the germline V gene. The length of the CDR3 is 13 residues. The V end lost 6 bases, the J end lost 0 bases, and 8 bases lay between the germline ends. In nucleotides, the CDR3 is TGTGCCATCAGAACGAGAGTGAACACTGAAGCTTTCTTT. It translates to CAIRTRVNTEAFF.

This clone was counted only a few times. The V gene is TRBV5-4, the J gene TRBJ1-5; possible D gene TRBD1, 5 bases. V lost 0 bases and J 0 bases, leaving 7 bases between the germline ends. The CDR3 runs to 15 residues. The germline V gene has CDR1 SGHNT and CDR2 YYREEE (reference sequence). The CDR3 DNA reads TGTGCCAGCAGCTTGGGGGGCAGTAGCAATCAGCCCCAGCATTTT. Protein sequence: CASSLGGSSNQPQHF.

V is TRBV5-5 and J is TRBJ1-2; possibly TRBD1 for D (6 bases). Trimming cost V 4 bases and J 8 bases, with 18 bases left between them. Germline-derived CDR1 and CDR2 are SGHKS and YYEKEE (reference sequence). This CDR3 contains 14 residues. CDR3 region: CASSTWDMGKGYTF. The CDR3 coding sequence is TGTGCCAGCAGCACGTGGGACATGGGCAAAGGCTACACCTTC.

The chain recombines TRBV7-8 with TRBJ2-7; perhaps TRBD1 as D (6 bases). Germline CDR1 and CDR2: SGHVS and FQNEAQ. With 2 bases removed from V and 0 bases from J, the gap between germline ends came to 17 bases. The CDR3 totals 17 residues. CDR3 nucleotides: TGTGCCAGCAGCTTAACAGGGATAGTAACGTCCTCCTACGAGCAGTACTTC. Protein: CASSLTGIVTSSYEQYF.

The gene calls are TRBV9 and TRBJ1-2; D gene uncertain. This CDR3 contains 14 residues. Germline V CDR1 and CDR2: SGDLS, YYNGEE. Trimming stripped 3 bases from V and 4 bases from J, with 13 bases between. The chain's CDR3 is CASSETGNSYGYTF. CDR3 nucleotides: TGTGCCAGCAGCGAGACGGGGAACTCCTATGGCTACACCTTC.

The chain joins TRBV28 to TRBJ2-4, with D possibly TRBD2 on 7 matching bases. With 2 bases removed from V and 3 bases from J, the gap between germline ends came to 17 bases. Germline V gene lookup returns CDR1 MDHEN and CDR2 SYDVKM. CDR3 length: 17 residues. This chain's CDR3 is CASSLRGGRTYKNIQYF. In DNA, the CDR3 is TGTGCCAGCAGTTTAAGGGGGGGCCGAACTTACAAAAACATTCAGTACTTC.

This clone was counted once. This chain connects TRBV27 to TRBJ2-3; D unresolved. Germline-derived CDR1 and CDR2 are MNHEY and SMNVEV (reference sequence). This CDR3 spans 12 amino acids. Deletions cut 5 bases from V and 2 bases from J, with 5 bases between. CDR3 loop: CASSTYTDTQYF. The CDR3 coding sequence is TGTGCCAGCAGTACCTACACAGATACGCAGTATTTT.